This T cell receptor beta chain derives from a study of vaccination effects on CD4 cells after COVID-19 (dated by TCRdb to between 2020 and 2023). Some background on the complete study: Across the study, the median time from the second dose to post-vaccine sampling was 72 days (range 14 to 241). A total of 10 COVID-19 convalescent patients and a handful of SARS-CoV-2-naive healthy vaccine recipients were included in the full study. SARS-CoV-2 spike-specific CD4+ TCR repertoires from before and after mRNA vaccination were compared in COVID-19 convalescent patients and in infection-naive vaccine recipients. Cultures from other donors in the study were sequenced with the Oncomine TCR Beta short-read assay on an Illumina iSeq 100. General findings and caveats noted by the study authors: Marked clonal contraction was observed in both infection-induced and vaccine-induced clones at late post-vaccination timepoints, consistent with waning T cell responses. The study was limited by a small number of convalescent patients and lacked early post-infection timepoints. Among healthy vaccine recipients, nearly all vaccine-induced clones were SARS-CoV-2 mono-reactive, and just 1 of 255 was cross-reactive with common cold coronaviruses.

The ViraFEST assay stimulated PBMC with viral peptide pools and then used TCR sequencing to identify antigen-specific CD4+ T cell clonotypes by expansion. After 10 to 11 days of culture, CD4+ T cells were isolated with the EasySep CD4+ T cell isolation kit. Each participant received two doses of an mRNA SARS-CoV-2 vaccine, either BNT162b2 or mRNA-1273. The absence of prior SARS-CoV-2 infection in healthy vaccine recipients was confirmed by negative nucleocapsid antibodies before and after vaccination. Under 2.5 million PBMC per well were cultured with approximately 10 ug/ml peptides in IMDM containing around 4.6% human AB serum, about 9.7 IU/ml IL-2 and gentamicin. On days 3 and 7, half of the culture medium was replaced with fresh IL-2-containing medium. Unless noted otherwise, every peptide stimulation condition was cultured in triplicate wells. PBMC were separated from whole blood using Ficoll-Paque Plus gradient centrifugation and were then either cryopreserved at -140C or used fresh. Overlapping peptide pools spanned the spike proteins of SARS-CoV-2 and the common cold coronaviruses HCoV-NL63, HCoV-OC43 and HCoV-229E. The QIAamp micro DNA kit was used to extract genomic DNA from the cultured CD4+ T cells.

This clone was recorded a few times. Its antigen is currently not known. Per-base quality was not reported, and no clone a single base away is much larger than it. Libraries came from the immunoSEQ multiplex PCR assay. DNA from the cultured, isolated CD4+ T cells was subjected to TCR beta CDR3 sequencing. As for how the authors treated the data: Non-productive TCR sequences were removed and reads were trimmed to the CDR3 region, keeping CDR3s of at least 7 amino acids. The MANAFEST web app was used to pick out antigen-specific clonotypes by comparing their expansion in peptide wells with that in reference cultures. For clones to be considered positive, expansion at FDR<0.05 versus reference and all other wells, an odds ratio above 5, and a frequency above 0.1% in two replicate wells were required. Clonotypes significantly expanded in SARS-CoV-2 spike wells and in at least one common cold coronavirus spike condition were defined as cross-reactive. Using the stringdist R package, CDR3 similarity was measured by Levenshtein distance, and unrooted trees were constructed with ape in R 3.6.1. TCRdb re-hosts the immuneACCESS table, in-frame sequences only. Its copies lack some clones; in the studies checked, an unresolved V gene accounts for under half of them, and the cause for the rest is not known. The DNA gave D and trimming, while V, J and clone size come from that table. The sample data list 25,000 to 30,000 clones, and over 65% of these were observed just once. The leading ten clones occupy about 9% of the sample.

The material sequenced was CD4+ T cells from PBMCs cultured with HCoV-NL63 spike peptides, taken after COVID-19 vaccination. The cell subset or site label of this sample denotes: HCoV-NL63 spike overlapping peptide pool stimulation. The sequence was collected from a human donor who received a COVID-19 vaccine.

The CDR3 region has the sequence CASSIGTNPSYEQYF. At the DNA level, the sequence is TGTGCCAGCAGCATCGGGACTAACCCATCCTACGAGCAGTACTTC. The chain uses TRBV11-2 and TRBJ2-7, and TRBD2 matches 7 of the central bases. The CDR3 measures 15 amino acids from cysteine to phenylalanine. Of the read, only the CDR3 DNA is kept; its 45 bases are in frame from base 1. At the junction V is shortened by 5 bases and J by 1 base; bases outside the gene matches: 8. The germline V gene yields SGHAT for CDR1 and FQNNGV for CDR2.